This T cell receptor beta chain was obtained from a study of T cell repertoires in cytomegalovirus infection. Study information: Public TCR beta signature analysis indicated the presence of both CMV infection and matching HLA type. The study's findings and limits: Public TCR beta family frequency separated CMV-and-HLA carriers, including in an independent cohort. Ex vivo responses were dominated by HLA-C-restricted CMV-specific TCR beta clonotypes.

V trimming: 0 bases; J trimming: 8 bases; junction bases outside the gene matches: 4. Germline values: CDR1 MNHNY, CDR2 SVGAGI (reference sequence). CDR3 size: 15 residues. In the case of this clonotype: Its antigen is as yet unknown.

TCRdb recomputed calls from the reads with MiXCR, one row per CDR3 protein. The top ten clones hold 2.8% of a sample with 740,000 or so distinct CDR3 sequences, 35% to 45% of them seen once. This TCR was recovered from a human donor in good health (CMV status not recorded). Some clones in this sample may be carry-over from other donors' samples. The chain employs TRBV6-6 and TRBJ1-6, with 7 positions matching TRBD1. Sample: PBMCs. The CDR3 DNA follows: TGTGCCAGCAGTTACTCGGGCAGGGGGGATTCACCCCTCCACTTT. The encoded protein is CASSYSGRGDSPLHF.